A single sample is the source of the 30 T cell receptor beta chains below, sequenced in a study of T-cell reconstitution after alpha-beta-depleted transplantation in children. Preparation of the TCRbeta library involved a method that used unique molecular identifiers. MiXCR, run by TCRdb on the PCR reads, gives a single entry per CDR3 protein. Among roughly 250,000 distinct CDR3 sequences listed, under 9.5% were seen once. The sample here was PBMCs, mostly from graft donor cells, taken 180 days after TCRalphabeta/CD19-depleted stem cell transplant. These receptors all stem from a male patient aged 10 to 17 who had a stem cell transplant for acute lymphoblastic leukemia, so the T cells may come from the graft donor.

This clonotype was detected ten times or more. The chain uses TRBV7-2 and TRBJ2-3; TRBD2 aligns across 12 bases. CDR1 is SGHTA, CDR2 FQGNSA, per germline. This CDR3 is built from 17 residues. V lost 0 bases and J lost 2; bases outside the gene matches: 3. The CDR3 here is CASSLAGTSGPTDTQYF. The CDR3 DNA sequence: TGTGCCAGCAGCTTAGCCGGGACTAGCGGGCCCACAGATACGCAGTATTTT. The full variable domain, rest sourced from reference TRBV7-2 and TRBJ2-3, is GAGVSQSPSNKVTEKGKDVELRCDPISGHTALYWYRQSLGQGLEFLIYFQGNSAPDKSGLPSDRFSAERTGGSVSTLTIQRTQQEDSAVYLCASSLAGTSGPTDTQYFGPGTRLTVL.

V is TRBV6-1 and J is TRBJ2-1; maybe TRBD2 (6 bases). Germline loops: CDR1 MNHNS, CDR2 SASEGT. With 4 bases removed from V and 7 bases from J, the gap between germline ends came to 20 bases. The CDR3 runs 16 residues. The CDR3 DNA is TGTGCCAGCAGTGTGTCGCCGGGACTGTCTCTTAATGAGCAGTTCTTC. This sequence encodes CASSVSPGLSLNEQFF.

At least ten counts were recorded for this clonotype. This chain joins TRBV15 and TRBJ2-7; D is unclear. The V and J ends lost 4 bases and 0 bases respectively, with 10 bases between them. The germline V gene encodes CDR1 LNHNV and CDR2 YYDKDF (reference sequence). This CDR3 contains 14 residues. CDR3 DNA: TGTGCCACCAGCATCTGGGATACCTCCTACGAGCAGTACTTC. It specifies CATSIWDTSYEQYF.

This clonotype was observed at least ten times. The V gene is TRBV7-2, the J gene TRBJ2-1; D remains ambiguous. Germline-derived CDR1 and CDR2 are SGHTA and FQGNSA. The CDR3 has 11 residues. V was shortened by 5 bases and J by 8 bases, with 7 bases between the two germline ends. The CDR3 DNA follows: TGTGCCAGCAGCCCCGCTCATGAGCAGTTCTTC. This codes for CASSPAHEQFF.

In its sample, this clonotype was seen many times. The gene calls are TRBV20-1 and TRBJ1-1, with D possibly being TRBD1 (5 bases). The CDR3 is 12 residues long. Looked up from germline, CDR1 is DFQATT and CDR2 is SNEGSKA (reference sequence). The ends were cut back, 6 bases at V and 1 base at J, with 9 bases in the middle. CDR3 sequence (DNA): TGCAGTGCACCCGACAGGAACACTGAAGCTTTCTTT. It is translated as CSAPDRNTEAFF.

For this clonotype: Given a much more abundant clone one base away, this may be a read error. This chain connects TRBV10-3 to TRBJ2-1; 8 bases align to TRBD1. In germline, CDR1 is ENHRY, CDR2 SYGVKD. The CDR3 totals 14 residues. The DNA for the CDR3 is TGTGTCAGCCGAGACAGGGGCACACACAATGAGCAGTTCTTC. It translates to CVSRDRGTHNEQFF.

This clonotype has a count of ten or more. V gene TRBV7-8 combines with J gene TRBJ2-3, with D perhaps matching TRBD1 or TRBD2 (6 bases each). CDR1 SGHVS and CDR2 FQNEAQ come from the germline V gene. Trimming took off 5 bases at V and 5 bases at J, with 20 bases between the two ends. The CDR3 extends over 16 amino acids. CDR3: CASSLGGLPGRDTQYF. The CDR3 nucleotides are TGTGCCAGCAGCCTTGGGGGGCTCCCGGGCCGAGATACGCAGTATTTT.

The chain recombines TRBV10-2 with TRBJ2-7; D ambiguous. The CDR3 consists of 15 residues. Trimming stripped 2 bases from V and 2 bases from J, with 13 bases between. The V gene's germline CDR1 is WSHSY and CDR2 SAAADI. CDR3 amino acids: CASSEQVQPPYEQYF. CDR3 sequence (DNA): TGCGCCAGCAGTGAGCAGGTACAGCCACCCTACGAGCAGTACTTC.

This clonotype was recorded at least ten times. The chain couples TRBV5-6 to TRBJ2-3, with D perhaps TRBD1 or TRBD2 (5 bases each). The CDR3 runs to 13 residues. V was cut by 4 bases and J by 7 bases, with 13 bases left in between. Germline assignment: CDR1 SGHDT and CDR2 YYEEEE. CDR3 DNA: TGTGCCAGCAGCCTTGGGGGATCATATACGCAGTATTTT. Translation gives CASSLGGSYTQYF.

The V gene is TRBV6-1, the J gene TRBJ2-5, with 7 bases fitting TRBD2. CDR3 length: 16 amino acids. V dropped 4 bases and J dropped 0; count of bases not matched to a gene: 8. The germline CDR1 and CDR2 sequences are MNHNS and SASEGT. CDR3 region: CASSAGSGWYQETQYF. CDR3 in DNA: TGTGCCAGCAGTGCCGGTAGCGGGTGGTACCAAGAGACCCAGTACTTC.

In regard to this clonotype: A single base separates this from a much larger clone, so it may be a read error. The CDR3 DNA reads as TGTGCCAGCAGCATCGGACTAGGGGCCCATACGCAGTATTTT. This encodes CASSIGLGAHTQYF. The V gene is TRBV7-2, the J gene TRBJ2-3; 7 bases map to TRBD2. The CDR3 runs 14 residues. The V gene's germline CDR1 is SGHTA and CDR2 FQGNSA. V trimming: 5 bases; J trimming: 7 bases; junction bases outside the gene matches: 9.

This clonotype was seen ten or more times. V gene TRBV28 combines with J gene TRBJ2-2; perhaps TRBD1 as D (6 bases). CDR1 is MDHEN, CDR2 SYDVKM, per germline. This CDR3 region has 14 residues. V dropped 8 bases and J dropped 7 bases, with 17 bases sitting between them. CDR3 coding DNA: TGTGCCAGCTTGGGGACACATTCGGGCGGGGAGCTGTTTTTT. It translates to CASLGTHSGGELFF.

This clonotype appeared many times. This chain links TRBV5-5 with TRBJ1-1; unclear D gene. Germline-derived CDR1 and CDR2 are SGHKS and YYEKEE (reference sequence). V gave up 1 base and J gave up 0 bases, with 13 bases separating them. This CDR3 spans 16 amino acids. The CDR3 spells CASSLKAALMNTEAFF. CDR3 coding DNA: TGTGCCAGCAGCTTGAAGGCAGCGCTTATGAACACTGAAGCTTTCTTT. The entire variable domain, with the rest obtained from reference TRBV5-5 and TRBJ1-1, is as follows: DAGVTQSPTHLIKTRGQQVTLRCSPISGHKSVSWYQQVLGQGPQFIFQYYEKEERGRGNFPDRFSARQFPNYSSELNVNALLLGDSALYLCASSLKAALMNTEAFFGQGTRLTVV.

Points on this clonotype: One end of the junction varies from germline; a read error may be responsible. This chain uses TRBV3-1 with TRBJ2-4; D not resolved. Germline V gene data show CDR1 as LGHDT and CDR2 as YNNKEL (reference sequence). The CDR3 spans 15 residues. Here the CDR3 DNA reads TGTGCCTGCAGCCTCTTTGGCAGCCGGTCAAACATTCAGTACTTC. Translating it yields CACSLFGSRSNIQYF.

This clonotype was detected ten times or more. This rearrangement joins TRBV10-3 to TRBJ2-3; D not certain. Germline CDR1 is ENHRY and CDR2 is SYGVKD. The CDR3 spans 11 residues. The ends were cut back, 3 bases at V and 2 bases at J, with 0 bases in the middle. The CDR3, as DNA: TGTGCCATCAGTGACACAGATACGCAGTATTTT. Amino acids: CAISDTDTQYF.

This clonotype was seen many times. The chain joins TRBV29-1 to TRBJ2-3; D perhaps matches TRBD2 (6 bases). V lost 1 base to trimming and J lost 4 bases, with 15 bases between them. The V gene's germline CDR1 is SQVTM and CDR2 ANQGSEA. The CDR3 runs to 15 residues. This CDR3 reads CSVEGGKRLADTQYF. The CDR3 DNA follows: TGCAGCGTTGAAGGAGGAAAGAGACTAGCAGATACGCAGTATTTT.

This clonotype was counted at least ten times. The chain employs TRBV29-1 and TRBJ2-7; no firm D call. V lost 7 bases and J 2 bases, leaving 9 bases between the germline ends. The germline gives CDR1 SQVTM, CDR2 ANQGSEA. The CDR3 is 11 residues long. The CDR3 protein is CSAFNTYEQYF. The CDR3 DNA reads TGCAGCGCCTTCAACACCTACGAGCAGTACTTC.

In its sample, this clonotype was seen many times. V is TRBV28 and J is TRBJ2-7, with 8 bases matching TRBD1. J lost 5 bases, V lost 6 bases, and 12 bases had no gene match. This CDR3 is 15 amino acids long. Germline V gene data show CDR1 as MDHEN and CDR2 as SYDVKM. CDR3 amino acids: CASRSKQGGRNEQYF. The DNA of the CDR3 is TGTGCCAGCAGGTCAAAACAGGGGGGAAGGAACGAGCAGTACTTC.

This clonotype was seen ten or more times. J is TRBJ1-2 and V is TRBV28; 8 bases line up with TRBD1. Germline V gives CDR1 MDHEN, CDR2 SYDVKM. The V segment lost 4 bases and the J segment 4 bases; nucleotides outside the gene matches: 8. The CDR3 length is 15 residues. CDR3 DNA sequence: TGTGCCAGCAGTTATCTCGGCCAGGGGGCCTATGGCTACACCTTC. Translation: CASSYLGQGAYGYTF.

This chain joins TRBV18 and TRBJ2-7; 9 bases match TRBD1. CDR1 is KGHSH and CDR2 is LQKENI in the germline V gene. This CDR3 is built from 18 residues. V dropped 2 bases and J dropped 5; count of bases not matched to a gene: 16. In DNA form, the CDR3 reads TGTGCCAGCTCACCATACGGGGTGGGACAGGGATATTCCCACGAGCAGTACTTC. Translating it yields CASSPYGVGQGYSHEQYF.

This clonotype occurred many times. The chain employs TRBV28 and TRBJ2-2; 11 bases align to TRBD1. Per the germline V gene, CDR1 is MDHEN and CDR2 is SYDVKM. After removal of 4 bases from V and 5 bases from J, the junction contained 6 bases not matched to a gene. The CDR3 is 16 amino acids. CDR3 in DNA: TGTGCCAGCAGTTCCGGGGACAGGGGGGGAACCGGGGAGCTGTTTTTT. Its translation is CASSSGDRGGTGELFF. Filled out from reference TRBV28 and TRBJ2-2, the complete variable domain reads DVKVTQSSRYLVKRTGEKVFLECVQDMDHENMFWYRQDPGLGLRLIYFSYDVKMKEKGDIPEGYSVSREKKERFSLILESASTNQTSMYLCASSSGDRGGTGELFFGEGSRLTVL.

This clonotype was detected ten times or more. The chain links TRBV12-3 or TRBV12-4 to TRBJ1-2, with TRBD1 identical over 7 bases. The junction had 6 bases not matched to a gene; V was cut back by 4 bases and J by 1 base. The CDR3 has 15 amino acids. CDR3 sequence reads: CASSSRTGVNYGYTF. The CDR3 DNA sequence: TGTGCCAGCAGTTCGCGGACAGGAGTTAACTATGGCTACACCTTC.

The rearrangement uses TRBV4-2 and TRBJ2-1, with unresolved D. Germline V gene lookup returns CDR1 LGHNA and CDR2 YNFKEQ. With 9 bases removed from V and 3 bases from J, the gap between germline ends came to 9 bases. The CDR3 loop spans 12 amino acids. In nucleotides, the CDR3 is TGTGCCAGGGGCCCCGGCTACAATGAGCAGTTCTTC. Translated, it gives CARGPGYNEQFF.

This clonotype has at least ten counts. This sequence joins TRBV18 and TRBJ1-2, with 7 bases lining up with TRBD1. The CDR3 has 13 amino acids. V lost 3 bases and J lost 2; bases outside the gene matches: 0. In germline, CDR1 is KGHSH, CDR2 LQKENI. This chain's CDR3 is CASSPGQNYGYTF. The CDR3 coding sequence is TGTGCCAGCTCACCGGGACAGAACTATGGCTACACCTTC.

Ten or more counts support this clonotype. The genes are TRBV6-1 and TRBJ2-1; 14 bases are shared with TRBD2. The CDR3 is made up of 17 amino acids. After removal of 5 bases from V and 7 bases from J, the junction contained 10 bases not matched to a gene. Germline V gene lookup returns CDR1 MNHNS and CDR2 SASEGT. CDR3 coding DNA: TGTGCCAGCAGTCGCGGACTAGCGGGAGGTGGTAGGAATGAGCAGTTCTTC. Encoded protein: CASSRGLAGGGRNEQFF.

This clonotype came up many times. The chain carries TRBV6-1 and TRBJ1-1, with D tentatively TRBD1 (5 bases). This CDR3 region has 15 residues. The germline CDR1 and CDR2 sequences are MNHNS and SASEGT. Trimming shortened V by 8 bases and J by 1 base, and 17 bases separated the two germline ends. The CDR3 sequence is CASLKGRQTNTEAFF. The DNA for the CDR3 is TGTGCCAGCCTCAAGGGGCGTCAAACGAACACTGAAGCTTTCTTT.

This clonotype was counted ten times or more. V usage is TRBV29-1 and J usage is TRBJ1-2; possible D gene TRBD1, 6 bases. V lost 4 bases and J lost 4, with 13 bases in between. CDR1 is SQVTM and CDR2 is ANQGSEA in the germline V gene. The CDR3 is 13 amino acids. CDR3 residues: CSVGQELSYGYTF. The DNA for the CDR3 is TGCAGCGTTGGACAGGAACTCTCCTATGGCTACACCTTC.

This clonotype came up many times. This chain connects TRBV11-2 to TRBJ2-5, with D uncertain. The germline V gene has CDR1 SGHAT and CDR2 FQNNGV. V was pared by 0 bases and J by 2 bases, with 10 bases between. There are 15 residues in the CDR3. This chain's CDR3 is CASSLDRIGQETQYF. The CDR3 DNA sequence: TGTGCCAGCAGCTTAGATCGAATAGGGCAAGAGACCCAGTACTTC. Full variable domain (rest looked up from reference TRBV11-2 and TRBJ2-5): EAGVAQSPRYKIIEKRQSVAFWCNPISGHATLYWYQQILGQGPKLLIQFQNNGVVDDSQLPKDRFSAERLKGVDSTLKIQPAKLEDSAVYLCASSLDRIGQETQYFGPGTRLLVL.

This clonotype has ten or more counts. The V call is TRBV4-1, the J call TRBJ2-7; 7 bases map to TRBD1. Germline loops: CDR1 MGHRA, CDR2 YSYEKL. Trimming removed 2 bases from V and 1 base from J; junction bases left unmatched: 2. This CDR3 has 14 amino acids. The CDR3 region has the DNA TGCGCCAGCAGCCAACCGGGACAGTCCTACGAGCAGTACTTC. Residues: CASSQPGQSYEQYF.

This clonotype was detected ten times or more. The chain is built from TRBV4-1 and TRBJ2-3; D unresolved. Trimming took 0 bases from V and 8 from J, leaving 9 bases between them. There are 13 residues in the CDR3. Germline lookup yields CDR1 MGHRA and CDR2 YSYEKL. The CDR3 region has the DNA TGCGCCAGCAGCCAAGAGGACCTCCGTACGCAGTATTTT. This sequence encodes CASSQEDLRTQYF.